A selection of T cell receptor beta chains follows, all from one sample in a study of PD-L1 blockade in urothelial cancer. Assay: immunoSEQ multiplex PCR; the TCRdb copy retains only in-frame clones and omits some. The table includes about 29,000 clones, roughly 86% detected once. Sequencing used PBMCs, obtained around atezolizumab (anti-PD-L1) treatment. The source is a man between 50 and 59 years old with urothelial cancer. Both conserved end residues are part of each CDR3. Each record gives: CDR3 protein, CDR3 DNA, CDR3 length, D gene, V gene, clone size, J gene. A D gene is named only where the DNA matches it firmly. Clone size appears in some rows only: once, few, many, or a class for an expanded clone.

CASSLLGTGPLEQYF | TGTGCCAGCAGCCTCTTGGGGACAGGTCCTTTGGAGCAGTACTTC | 15 | TRBD1 | TRBV14 | NA | TRBJ2-7
CASSYGGASYEQYF | TGTGCCAGCAGTTACGGCGGGGCCTCCTACGAGCAGTACTTC | 14 | NA | TRBV6-5 | NA | TRBJ2-7
CASSAATGGQGYTF | TGTGCCAGCAGCGCTGCCACAGGGGGCCAAGGCTACACCTTC | 14 | TRBD1 | TRBV2 | NA | TRBJ1-2
CAIWGTSGQNEQFF | TGTGCCATCTGGGGGACTAGCGGCCAAAATGAGCAGTTCTTC | 14 | TRBD2 | TRBV10-3 | NA | TRBJ2-1
CAISEEAGGGLSEQYF | TGTGCCATCAGTGAAGAGGCGGGGGGGGGCCTGAGCGAGCAGTACTTC | 16 | TRBD2 | TRBV10-3 | NA | TRBJ2-7
CASSLSGIVYGYTF | TGTGCCAGCAGCCTTTCAGGGATCGTCTATGGCTACACCTTC | 14 | NA | TRBV5-5 | NA | TRBJ1-2
CASSNPLGGNEKLFF | TGTGCCAGCAGCAACCCGTTGGGGGGGAATGAAAAACTGTTTTTT | 15 | NA | TRBV21-1 | NA | TRBJ1-4
CASSLGGQGAYNEQFF | TGTGCCAGCAGCTTAGGAGGACAGGGGGCCTACAATGAGCAGTTCTTC | 16 | TRBD1 | TRBV11-2 | NA | TRBJ2-1
CASSRGGAEAFF | TGTGCCAGCAGCCGCGGAGGCGCTGAAGCTTTCTTT | 12 | NA | TRBV11-2 | NA | TRBJ1-1
CASSGLADNEQFF | TGTGCCAGCAGCGGACTAGCGGACAATGAGCAGTTCTTC | 13 | TRBD2 | TRBV7-9 | NA | TRBJ2-1
CASSFGSGSTNEKLFF | TGCGCCAGCAGCTTCGGATCGGGGTCAACTAATGAAAAACTGTTTTTT | 16 | NA | TRBV5-1 | NA | TRBJ1-4
CASSLVLAGLQETQYF | TGTGCCAGCAGCTTAGTATTGGCAGGGCTCCAAGAGACCCAGTACTTC | 16 | NA | TRBV11-2 | NA | TRBJ2-5
CAISDPGQGAYEQYF | TGTGCCATCAGTGATCCGGGACAGGGGGCCTACGAGCAGTACTTC | 15 | TRBD1 | TRBV10-3 | NA | TRBJ2-7
CASRPIAGESSYNEQFF | TGTGCCAGTAGACCCATAGCGGGAGAGAGCTCCTACAATGAGCAGTTCTTC | 17 | TRBD2 | TRBV19 | NA | TRBJ2-1
CASSLGRRQFYNEQFF | TGTGCCAGCAGCTTAGGTCGGAGACAGTTCTACAATGAGCAGTTCTTC | 16 | NA | TRBV7-6 | NA | TRBJ2-1
CASSDGTARQPQHF | TGTGCCAGCAGTGATGGGACAGCTCGTCAGCCCCAGCATTTT | 14 | TRBD1 | TRBV6-1 | NA | TRBJ1-5
CASSQAGRYTGELFF | TGTGCCAGCAGCCAAGCGGGGCGATACACCGGGGAGCTGTTTTTT | 15 | TRBD2 | TRBV7-9 | NA | TRBJ2-2
CASIPSPDRGRDDEQFF | TGTGCCAGTATTCCTTCACCGGACAGGGGGCGAGATGATGAGCAGTTCTTC | 17 | TRBD1 | TRBV19 | NA | TRBJ2-1
CASSSLAGGSGPYEQYF | TGTGCCAGCAGTTCTTTAGCGGGAGGGTCTGGCCCCTACGAGCAGTACTTC | 17 | TRBD2 | TRBV27 | NA | TRBJ2-7
CASSSRGEQCF | TGTGCCAGCAGTTCGCGAGGAGAGCAGTGCTTC | 11 | NA | TRBV27 | NA | TRBJ2-7
CASSPTDRGEKLFF | TGCGCCAGCAGCCCAACGGACAGGGGTGAAAAACTGTTTTTT | 14 | TRBD1 | TRBV5-1 | NA | TRBJ1-4
CASSKIGAVNQPQHF | TGTGCCAGTAGTAAAATAGGGGCAGTCAATCAGCCCCAGCATTTT | 15 | NA | TRBV19 | NA | TRBJ1-5
CASSPHRGGVETQYF | TGTGCCAGCAGCCCCCATCGGGGAGGGGTAGAGACCCAGTACTTC | 15 | TRBD2 | TRBV25-1 | NA | TRBJ2-5
CASSDGSGSTDTQYF | TGTGCCAGCAGTGATGGTAGCGGGAGCACAGATACGCAGTATTTT | 15 | TRBD2 | TRBV6-4 | few | TRBJ2-3
CASSRVRTSGGGTLYNEQFF | TGTGCCAGCAGCCGCGTCAGGACTAGCGGGGGGGGAACCCTTTACAATGAGCAGTTCTTC | 20 | TRBD2 | TRBV7-6 | NA | TRBJ2-1
CSAGGTGNTGELFF | TGCAGCGCGGGCGGGACAGGAAACACCGGGGAGCTGTTTTTT | 14 | TRBD1 | TRBV29-1 | NA | TRBJ2-2
CAWSSNSGNTIYF | TGTGCCTGGAGTTCGAACTCCGGAAACACCATATATTTT | 13 | NA | TRBV30 | NA | TRBJ1-3
CASSPGEGEPNEQFF | TGCGCCAGCAGCCCGGGAGAAGGGGAACCCAATGAGCAGTTCTTC | 15 | NA | TRBV4-1 | once | TRBJ2-1
CASSSLAGASNEQFF | TGTGCCAGCAGCTCCCTAGCGGGGGCTTCGAATGAGCAGTTCTTC | 15 | TRBD2 | TRBV6-6 | NA | TRBJ2-1